A selection of T cell receptor beta chains follows, all from one sample in a study of blood T cell repertoires in COVID-19. Sequencing was performed with immunoSEQ multiplex PCR; in TCRdb, only in-frame clones are kept and a portion is missing. The repertoire has 77,000 or so clones, 80% to 90% of them found once; the top ten carry about 4.8%. Sample: peripheral blood. The source is a man aged 50-59 years with active COVID-19. Each CDR3 is given with its conserved first and last residue. Each record gives: V gene, clone size, CDR3 length, D gene, J gene, CDR3 protein, CDR3 DNA. D genes are given only for firm matches. The size entry is marked missing in some rows and otherwise reads once, few, many or a size class.

>TRBV18|-|14|-|TRBJ2-1
CASSPLTGENEQFF
TGTGCCAGCTCACCGTTGACAGGAGAAAATGAGCAGTTCTTC
>TRBV4-3|few|15|-|TRBJ2-3
CASSQDRTRTDTQYF
TGCGCCAGCAGCCAAGATAGAACTCGCACAGATACGCAGTATTTT
>TRBV7-2|-|15|TRBD1|TRBJ2-1
CASSFDRDLYNEQFF
TGTGCCAGCAGCTTCGACAGGGACCTCTACAATGAGCAGTTCTTC
>TRBV6-1|few|17|-|TRBJ1-2
CASSEWAGVGGSYGYTF
TGTGCCAGCAGTGAATGGGCAGGGGTTGGGGGTAGCTATGGCTACACCTTC
>TRBV20-1|-|12|-|TRBJ2-2
CSASRGSGELFF
TGCAGTGCTAGTCGAGGTTCCGGGGAGCTGTTTTTT
>TRBV18|-|18|TRBD1|TRBJ1-2
CASSPGWGTDQFNYGYTF
TGTGCCAGCTCACCTGGCTGGGGGACAGATCAATTTAACTATGGCTACACCTTC
>TRBV7-2|-|15|TRBD1|TRBJ1-5
CASSQEGQNNQPQHF
TGTGCCAGCAGTCAAGAGGGACAGAACAATCAGCCCCAGCATTTT
>TRBV28|-|15|-|TRBJ1-2
CASTTASREAFGYTF
TGTGCCAGCACCACAGCTTCCAGGGAGGCCTTCGGCTACACCTTC
>TRBV28|-|14|-|TRBJ2-1
CASSRGGSLNEQFF
TGTGCCAGCAGTAGGGGGGGGTCTCTCAATGAGCAGTTCTTC
>TRBV6-5|once|15|-|TRBJ1-5
CASSQAGNSNQPQHF
TGTGCCAGCAGCCAGGCAGGGAATAGCAATCAGCCCCAGCATTTT
>TRBV28|-|20|TRBD2|TRBJ2-1
CASSFPPGLAGGPNYNEQFF
TGTGCCAGCAGTTTCCCTCCGGGACTAGCGGGAGGGCCGAACTACAATGAGCAGTTCTTC
>TRBV10-3|-|15|-|TRBJ2-7
CAISDLGGGTYEQYF
TGTGCCATCAGTGATTTGGGAGGGGGGACCTACGAGCAGTACTTC
>TRBV5-4|-|14|-|TRBJ1-1
CASSQDRSNTEAFF
TGTGCCAGCAGCCAGGACAGATCGAACACTGAAGCTTTCTTT
>TRBV6-5|-|13|TRBD1|TRBJ1-2
CASTMDRGQGYTF
TGTGCCAGCACCATGGACAGGGGGCAAGGCTACACCTTC
>TRBV3-1/TRBV3-2|-|20|TRBD2|TRBJ2-1
CASSQGGTSGFRSSYNEQFF
TGTGCCAGCAGCCAAGGGGGGACTAGCGGGTTTCGGAGCTCCTACAATGAGCAGTTCTTC
>TRBV3-1/TRBV3-2|-|15|TRBD2|TRBJ2-2
CASRPAGVATGELFF
TGTGCCAGCAGACCTGCGGGGGTTGCCACCGGGGAGCTGTTTTTT
>TRBV10-3|-|15|-|TRBJ2-7
CAISSSTETSYEQYF
TGTGCCATCAGTAGTTCCACAGAAACCTCCTACGAGCAGTACTTC
>TRBV2|-|14|-|TRBJ2-7
CASSENVGGPRVYF
TGTGCCAGCAGTGAAAATGTCGGAGGGCCCCGGGTCTACTTC
>TRBV4-2|-|12|-|TRBJ2-3
CASKKESDTQYF
TGTGCCAGCAAGAAGGAGTCAGATACGCAGTATTTT
>TRBV7-6|-|17|TRBD2|TRBJ2-3
CASSSSTAGALTDTQYF
TGTGCCAGCAGCTCCTCAACAGCGGGGGCCCTCACAGATACGCAGTATTTT
>TRBV11-3|-|15|TRBD1|TRBJ2-3
CASSQGQGAADTQYF
TGTGCCAGCAGCCAGGGACAGGGGGCCGCAGATACGCAGTATTTT
>TRBV2|-|15|TRBD1|TRBJ1-5
CASSRTGLSAQPQHF
TGTGCCAGCAGTCGGACAGGGTTGTCAGCTCAGCCCCAGCATTTT
>TRBV18|-|17|-|TRBJ1-3
CASSPSEVQAAGNTIYF
TGTGCCAGCTCACCAAGTGAGGTACAGGCGGCTGGAAACACCATATATTTT
>TRBV28|-|12|-|TRBJ2-5
CASRDFQETQYF
TGTGCCAGCAGGGACTTCCAAGAGACCCAGTACTTC
>TRBV24-1|-|15|TRBD2|TRBJ2-3
CATAAQAGAADTQYF
TGTGCCACCGCTGCTCAAGCGGGGGCGGCAGATACGCAGTATTTT
>TRBV5-1|-|16|-|TRBJ2-6
CASRYRPPGGANVLTF
TGCGCCAGCAGATACAGGCCACCGGGCGGGGCCAACGTCCTGACTTTC
>TRBV11-1|-|15|TRBD1|TRBJ2-6
CASSSGGSGANVLTF
TGTGCCAGCAGCTCAGGGGGCTCTGGGGCCAACGTCCTGACTTTC
>TRBV9|-|13|TRBD1|TRBJ2-7
CASSDGQVSEQYF
TGTGCCAGCAGCGATGGACAGGTCTCAGAGCAGTACTTC
>TRBV4-1|-|13|-|TRBJ2-2
CASSQVFSGELFF
TGCGCCAGCAGCCAAGTGTTCTCCGGGGAGCTGTTTTTT
>TRBV24-1|-|15|TRBD1|TRBJ1-2
CATSDEQGGNYGYTF
TGTGCCACCAGTGATGAACAGGGGGGTAACTATGGCTACACCTTC
>TRBV27|-|12|-|TRBJ1-2
CASSSWSSGYTF
TGTGCCAGCAGTTCATGGTCGAGTGGCTACACCTTC
>TRBV9|-|14|-|TRBJ1-2
CASSPTQIPYGYTF
TGTGCCAGCAGCCCAACTCAAATACCCTATGGCTACACCTTC
>TRBV14|-|14|-|TRBJ2-7
CASSQVRGGFRQYF
TGTGCCAGCAGCCAAGTTAGAGGGGGTTTCAGGCAGTACTTC
>TRBV7-8|-|16|-|TRBJ2-7
CASSPRTERSSYEQYF
TGTGCCAGCAGCCCCCGGACAGAGAGGAGCTCCTACGAGCAGTACTTC
>TRBV5-1|few|16|TRBD1|TRBJ2-1
CASSLRQGRMVNEQFF
TGCGCCAGCAGCTTGCGACAGGGGAGGATGGTTAATGAGCAGTTCTTC
>TRBV12-5|-|15|-|TRBJ1-3
CASGLVKGDGNTIYF
TGTGCTAGTGGTTTGGTGAAAGGAGATGGAAACACCATATATTTT
>TRBV28|-|16|TRBD2|TRBJ2-1
CASGVLAGGPESEQFF
TGTGCCAGCGGGGTACTAGCGGGAGGGCCGGAGAGTGAGCAGTTCTTC
>TRBV19|-|16|TRBD1|TRBJ2-6
CACGDRGGSGANVLTF
TGTGCTTGCGGGGACAGGGGGGGCTCTGGGGCCAACGTCCTGACTTTC
>TRBV28|-|14|-|TRBJ2-7
CASRGGGGAYEQYF
TGTGCCAGCAGGGGAGGGGGGGGAGCCTACGAGCAGTACTTC
>TRBV7-9|-|15|-|TRBJ2-7
CASSRTGQRAGEQYF
TGTGCCAGCAGCCGTACCGGACAGCGCGCTGGGGAGCAGTACTTC
>TRBV5-6|once|15|-|TRBJ2-4
CASSLSSLAKNIQYF
TGTGCCAGCAGCTTATCGTCCTTAGCCAAAAACATTCAGTACTTC
>TRBV28|-|11|-|TRBJ2-1
CASSRRGEQFF
TGTGCCAGCAGTCGACGGGGTGAGCAGTTCTTC
>TRBV25-1|-|14|TRBD1|TRBJ1-4
CASRTGGGGEKLFF
TGTGCCAGCAGGACTGGAGGGGGCGGTGAAAAACTGTTTTTT
>TRBV28|-|15|-|TRBJ1-2
CASSPSRQKFYGYTF
TGTGCCAGCAGTCCCTCCCGACAGAAGTTCTATGGCTACACCTTC
>TRBV3-1/TRBV3-2|-|14|TRBD1|TRBJ2-2
CASSLYRGTGELFF
TGTGCCAGCAGCCTATACAGGGGGACCGGGGAGCTGTTTTTT